This entry lists 28 T cell receptor beta chains sequenced from one sample in a study of vaccination effects on CD4 cells after COVID-19. Their antigen targets remain unknown. Antigen-specific CD4+ T cells were expanded with viral peptide pools in the ViraFEST assay before sequencing. Isolating CD4+ T cells followed more than 9 days of culture. The participants, recipients of two vaccine doses, got either BNT162b2 or mRNA-1273. Data came from immunoSEQ multiplex PCR; TCRdb stores just in-frame clones and leaves some out. The table includes under 80,000 clones, around three quarters detected once. The sample in question was CD4+ T cells from PBMCs cultured with HCoV-OC43 spike peptides, obtained after COVID-19 vaccination. This sample's subset: HCoV-OC43 spike overlapping peptide pool stimulation. The receptors were gathered from a human donor who received a COVID-19 vaccine.

The gene calls are TRBV7-2 and TRBJ2-3; 13 nucleotides align to TRBD2. CDR1 SGHTA and CDR2 FQGNSA come from the germline V gene. V trimming: 4 bases; J trimming: 4 bases; junction bases outside the gene matches: 11. This CDR3 has 18 residues. The CDR3 DNA reads TGTGCCAGCAGCTCGGGACTAGCGGGGCTCCGGGCCGCAGATACGCAGTATTTT. This codes for CASSSGLAGLRAADTQYF.

The rearrangement joins TRBV5-1 to TRBJ1-4; D not resolved. The germline V gene has CDR1 SGHRS and CDR2 YFSETQ. Trimming shortened V by 0 bases and J by 8 bases, and 8 bases separated the two germline ends. This CDR3 comprises 13 residues. The DNA of the CDR3 is TGCGCCAGCAGCTTGGACGGTACCGAAAAACTGTTTTTT. This codes for CASSLDGTEKLFF.

The rearrangement uses TRBV27 and TRBJ1-5, with D possibly matching TRBD1 (5 bases). CDR3 size: 15 residues. CDR1 is MNHEY, CDR2 SMNVEV, per germline (reference sequence). V was clipped by 6 bases and J by 1 base, with 13 bases between them. CDR3 DNA sequence: TGTGCCAGCAGGGGGGTTCAACGAAGCAATCAGCCCCAGCATTTT. Amino acid sequence: CASRGVQRSNQPQHF.

The rearrangement uses TRBV7-2 and TRBJ2-3; no reliable D call. V lost 1 base and J lost 2, with 7 bases in between. The CDR3 length is 14 residues. Germline CDR1 is SGHTA and CDR2 is FQGNSA. The CDR3, as DNA: TGTGCCAGCAGCTTAGGTGTAGACACAGATACGCAGTATTTT. Translating gives CASSLGVDTDTQYF.

The V call is TRBV9, the J call TRBJ2-3; TRBD2 agrees at 13 bases. CDR1 and CDR2 from the germline V gene are SGDLS and YYNGEE. The J segment lost 5 bases and the V segment lost 7 bases, leaving 4 bases of the junction unmatched. The CDR3 spans 14 residues. In DNA, the CDR3 is TGTGCCAGCGGCCGGACTAGCGGGGGAGATACGCAGTATTTT. Protein sequence: CASGRTSGGDTQYF. The variable domain in full, with the rest retrieved from reference TRBV9 and TRBJ2-3, is DSGVTQTPKHLITATGQRVTLRCSPRSGDLSVYWYQQSLDQGLQFLIQYYNGEERAKGNILERFSAQQFPDLHSELNLSSLELGDSALYFCASGRTSGGDTQYFGPGTRLTVL.

The rearrangement links TRBV7-8 to TRBJ2-3; D is ambiguous. The germline CDR1 and CDR2 sequences are SGHVS and FQNEAQ. The V end was cut by 1 base, the J end by 7 bases, with 12 bases between. There are 14 residues in the CDR3. Here the CDR3 reads CASSLGPPGHTQYF. The CDR3 DNA sequence: TGTGCCAGCAGCTTAGGGCCCCCCGGCCATACGCAGTATTTT.

This rearrangement joins TRBV11-2 to TRBJ2-4, with D unresolved. Trimming removed 2 bases at V and 0 bases at J, with 8 bases between. Germline V gives CDR1 SGHAT, CDR2 FQNNGV. This CDR3 is 15 amino acids long. The CDR3 loop reads CASSLSGGAKNIQYF. Here the CDR3 DNA reads TGTGCCAGCAGCTTATCGGGTGGAGCCAAAAACATTCAGTACTTC.

The chain carries TRBV5-4 and TRBJ2-1; 7 bases fit TRBD1. The germline V gene has CDR1 SGHNT and CDR2 YYREEE (reference sequence). With 7 bases clipped from V and 6 bases from J, the junction kept 4 bases outside the gene matches. The CDR3 is made up of 12 amino acids. CDR3: CASSTGINEQFF. The CDR3 bases are TGTGCCAGCTCGACAGGGATCAATGAGCAGTTCTTC.

A single count supports this clone. The V and J genes are TRBV4-1 and TRBJ1-6; D possibly corresponds to TRBD1 (5 bases). Trimming took 6 bases from V and 5 from J, leaving 14 bases between them. This CDR3 has 15 amino acids. CDR1 and CDR2 from the germline V gene are MGHRA and YSYEKL. CDR3 coding DNA: TGCGCCAGCAGAGTTGATGACAGAAATAATTCACCCCTCCACTTT. Encoded protein: CASRVDDRNNSPLHF.

The V and J genes are TRBV18 and TRBJ2-3, with D maybe TRBD2 (5 bases). The V gene lost 2 bases and the J gene lost 3 bases, with 12 bases spanning the gap. The CDR3 covers 15 residues. From germline, CDR1 is KGHSH and CDR2 LQKENI. The CDR3 DNA reads as TGTGCCAGCTCACCAGGAAGCGGAGCTACAGATACGCAGTATTTT. Its translation is CASSPGSGATDTQYF.

The chain couples TRBV3-1 (or the pseudogene TRBV3-2) to TRBJ2-5; the match to TRBD2 covers 14 bases. Per germline, CDR1 LGHDT and CDR2 YNNKEL (reference sequence). CDR3 size: 16 residues. V gave up 3 bases and J gave up 6 bases; unmatched junction bases: 6. The DNA for the CDR3 is TGTGCCAGCAGCCACGACGGGACTAGCGGGGGAAAGACCCAGTACTTC. Encoded protein: CASSHDGTSGGKTQYF.

This clone was recorded only once. This rearrangement joins TRBV5-1 to TRBJ1-1; 10 positions agree with TRBD1. Germline V gives CDR1 SGHRS, CDR2 YFSETQ. The trim removed 3 bases at V and 3 bases at J, leaving 8 bases unmatched. The length of the CDR3 is 16 residues. The CDR3 loop is CASSWGTGVPYTEAFF. The CDR3 bases are TGCGCCAGCAGCTGGGGGACAGGGGTTCCGTACACTGAAGCTTTCTTT.

The chain employs TRBV6-2 or TRBV6-3 and TRBJ1-5; possible D gene TRBD1, 6 bases. This CDR3 has 16 amino acids. Germline CDR1 MNHEY, CDR2 SVGEGT. V lost 2 bases, J lost 3 bases, and 14 bases lay in between. CDR3 in amino acids: CASSYGRGQANQPQHF. The CDR3 DNA is TGTGCCAGCAGTTACGGTCGGGGACAAGCCAATCAGCCCCAGCATTTT.

This chain joins TRBV7-9 and TRBJ2-5, with 7 bases matching TRBD1. The ends lost 2 bases at V and 5 bases at J; junction bases unmatched: 2. The CDR3 consists of 13 residues. CDR1 and CDR2 from the germline V gene are SEHNR and FQNEAQ (reference sequence). For the CDR3, the DNA is TGTGCCAGCAGCTTACAGACAGGGGAGACCCAGTACTTC. Its translation is CASSLQTGETQYF.

This chain's CDR3 is CASSFGQGAAYGYTF. The CDR3 DNA is TGCGCCAGCAGCTTTGGCCAGGGGGCAGCCTATGGCTACACCTTC. The chain joins TRBV5-1 to TRBJ1-2; the match to TRBD1 covers 8 bases. CDR3 length equals 15 residues. The V gene's germline CDR1 is SGHRS and CDR2 YFSETQ. The J segment lost 4 bases and the V segment lost 2 bases, leaving 7 bases of the junction unmatched. Using reference TRBV5-1 and TRBJ1-2 for the parts outside the CDR3, the full variable domain is KAGVTQTPRYLIKTRGQQVTLSCSPISGHRSVSWYQQTPGQGLQFLFEYFSETQRNKGNFPGRFSGRQFSNSRSEMNVSTLELGDSALYLCASSFGQGAAYGYTFGSGTRLTVV.

The J gene is TRBJ2-1, the V gene TRBV7-8; D may correspond to TRBD1 or TRBD2 (5 bases each). Germline CDR1 is SGHVS and CDR2 is FQNEAQ. The CDR3 totals 15 residues. V was pared by 0 bases and J by 0 bases, with 6 bases between. The DNA for the CDR3 is TGTGCCAGCAGCTTAGCGGGGGTCTCCTACAATGAGCAGTTCTTC. The encoded protein is CASSLAGVSYNEQFF.

This sequence joins TRBV5-1 and TRBJ2-1, with 7 bases identical to TRBD2. The V gene end was trimmed by 4 bases and the J gene end by 7 bases; junction bases not matched to a gene: 11. There are 15 residues in the CDR3. Germline loops: CDR1 SGHRS, CDR2 YFSETQ. CDR3 in DNA: TGCGCCAGCAGCCGGGACGGGGCGCGGGGGAATGAGCAGTTCTTC. Protein sequence: CASSRDGARGNEQFF.

In its sample, this clone is medium-sized. The chain uses TRBV19 and TRBJ2-5, with D perhaps TRBD2 (5 bases). The V and J ends lost 4 bases and 7 bases respectively, with 25 bases between them. Germline V lookup: CDR1 LNHDA, CDR2 SQIVND (reference sequence). This CDR3 comprises 17 residues. As DNA, the CDR3 is TGTGCCAGTAGTACTGCCCTCCACGGGATCTCCGGAGGGACCCAGTACTTC. This gives the protein CASSTALHGISGGTQYF.

The J gene is TRBJ2-5, the V gene TRBV12-3 or TRBV12-4; D gene ambiguous. The germline V and J ends were trimmed by 5 bases and 5 bases, with 9 bases remaining between them. The CDR3 spans 12 residues. The CDR3 DNA follows: TGTGCCAGCAGTGAGGTTGTCGAGACCCAGTACTTC. Its protein is CASSEVVETQYF.

This chain uses TRBV6-2 or TRBV6-3 with TRBJ2-3; 7 bases agree with TRBD2. Germline loops: CDR1 MNHEY, CDR2 SVGEGT. This CDR3 is 16 amino acids long. Trimming took 6 bases from V and 3 from J; bases not matched to a gene: 12. This chain's CDR3 is CASSPQAGRGTDTQYF. The CDR3 DNA is TGTGCCAGCAGCCCACAAGCGGGGCGAGGGACAGATACGCAGTATTTT.

The V gene is TRBV7-9, the J gene TRBJ1-4; 10 bases line up with TRBD1. This CDR3 has 14 residues. Trimming took 5 bases from V and 8 from J; bases not matched to a gene: 5. Germline V CDR1 and CDR2: SEHNR, FQNEAQ (reference sequence). The CDR3 region is CASSLGTGAEKLFF. CDR3 in DNA: TGTGCCAGCAGCCTCGGGACAGGGGCCGAAAAACTGTTTTTT.

CDR3: CAISGTGGTGELFF. The CDR3 DNA reads as TGTGCCATCAGTGGGACAGGGGGGACCGGGGAGCTGTTTTTT. The chain has TRBV10-3 and TRBJ2-2; 10 positions match TRBD1. Germline loops: CDR1 ENHRY, CDR2 SYGVKD. V lost 4 bases, J lost 5 bases, and 1 base stayed unmatched. This CDR3 comprises 14 residues.

This chain joins TRBV28 and TRBJ1-6; D is unresolved. Germline CDR1 is MDHEN and CDR2 is SYDVKM. The V gene lost 6 bases and the J gene lost 7 bases, with 4 bases spanning the gap. This CDR3 is 11 amino acids long. The CDR3 DNA reads TGTGCCAGCAGACGCAATTCACCCCTCCACTTT. This sequence encodes CASRRNSPLHF.

The chain links TRBV10-2 to TRBJ2-6; TRBD2 agrees at 7 bases. The V and J ends lost 0 bases and 1 base, in that order; junction bases with no gene match: 0. Germline CDR1 and CDR2: WSHSY and SAAADI. This CDR3 is 16 amino acids long. CDR3 nucleotides: TGCGCCAGCAGTGAGTCGGGGGGGTCTGGGGCCAACGTCCTGACTTTC. It yields the protein CASSESGGSGANVLTF.

The chain links TRBV5-4 to TRBJ2-5; the D call may be TRBD1 or TRBD2 (5 bases each). Germline-derived CDR1 and CDR2 are SGHNT and YYREEE (reference sequence). The CDR3 is made up of 14 amino acids. The germline V and J ends were trimmed by 4 bases and 5 bases, with 15 bases remaining between them. CDR3: CASSKQGDRETQYF. CDR3 nucleotides: TGTGCCAGCAGCAAGCAGGGAGATAGGGAGACCCAGTACTTC.

The chain is built from TRBV6-2 or TRBV6-3 and TRBJ2-7, with D tentatively TRBD2 (6 bases). This CDR3 comprises 14 residues. V was pared by 1 base and J by 4 bases, with 11 bases between. Germline-derived CDR1 and CDR2 are MNHEY and SVGEGT. CDR3 DNA sequence: TGTGCCAGCAGTTACTTGAACGGGGGATACGAGCAGTACGTC. It encodes CASSYLNGGYEQYV.

This chain connects TRBV29-1 to TRBJ2-4; 7 bases map to TRBD1. Germline V gene lookup returns CDR1 SQVTM and CDR2 ANQGSEA. This CDR3 region has 15 residues. J gave up 4 bases and V 0 bases, and 6 bases lay outside the gene matches. The CDR3 DNA reads as TGCAGCGTTGAAGATAGTGGGGGACAGAAAAACATTCAGTACTTC. It codes for CSVEDSGGQKNIQYF. The full variable domain, rest sourced from reference TRBV29-1 and TRBJ2-4, is SAVISQKPSRDICQRGTSLTIQCQVDSQVTMMFWYRQQPGQSLTLIATANQGSEATYESGFVIDKFPISRPNLTFSTLTVSNMSPEDSSIYLCSVEDSGGQKNIQYFGAGTRLSVL.

The CDR3 sequence: CASSLQGLATEAFF. The CDR3, as DNA: TGTGCCAGCAGCTTACAGGGCTTAGCCACTGAAGCTTTCTTT. The chain has TRBV7-8 and TRBJ1-1; tentatively, D is TRBD1 (5 bases). Trimming pared 2 bases from V and 4 bases from J, leaving 11 bases between. CDR3 length: 14 residues. CDR1 and CDR2 from the germline V gene are SGHVS and FQNEAQ.